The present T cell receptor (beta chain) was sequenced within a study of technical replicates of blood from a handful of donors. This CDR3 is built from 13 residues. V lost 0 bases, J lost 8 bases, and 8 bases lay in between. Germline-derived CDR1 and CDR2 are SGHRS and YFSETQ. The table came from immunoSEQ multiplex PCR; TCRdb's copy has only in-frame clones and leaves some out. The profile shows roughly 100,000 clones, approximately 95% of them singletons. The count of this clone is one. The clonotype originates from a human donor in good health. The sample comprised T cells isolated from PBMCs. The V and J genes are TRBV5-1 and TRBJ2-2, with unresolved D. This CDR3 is CASSLDYVGELFF. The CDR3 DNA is TGCGCCAGCAGCTTGGACTATGTAGGGGAGCTGTTTTTT.